Sequencing of this T cell receptor beta chain was carried out in a study of cytotoxic CD8 clonotypes in ibrutinib-treated CLL. Study-wide context: Samples had a mean of roughly 230,000 productive templates and tens of thousands of productive rearrangements.

In its sample, this clone was seen once. Its antigen is unknown. Here immunoSEQ multiplex PCR was the method, and the copy in TCRdb shows in-frame clones only, minus some. Here the sample spans more than 60,000 clones, around four fifths being singletons. V lost 7 bases and J lost 5, with 8 bases in between. CDR1 and CDR2 (germline): SNHLY, FYNNEI. The length of the CDR3 is 11 residues. Study-wide results and limits: Samples from sustained-remission and progressing patients were taken at different times. Public clonotypes were rare and shrank or held steady on treatment.

This rearrangement joins TRBV2 to TRBJ2-5; D call uncertain. The source was PBMCs, collected after 24 months of ibrutinib treatment. The receptor's source is a human donor with chronic lymphocytic leukemia. Here the CDR3 reads CASNLGETQYF. Here the CDR3 DNA reads TGTGCCAGCAATTTAGGGGAGACCCAGTACTTC.